This T cell receptor beta chain derives from a study of T cell repertoires in cytomegalovirus infection (dated by TCRdb to about 2019). As for the study more broadly: Peptide stimulations targeted recently identified HLA-C-restricted CMV epitopes, whose presentation resists viral immunomodulation, together with well-studied HLA-B-restricted epitopes. Donor HLA type was relevant to the analysis, because carriage of CMV infection together with the matching HLA type was indicated by public TCR beta signatures. What the study reported, not specific to this receptor: The ex vivo response was dominated by HLA-C-restricted CMV-specific TCR beta clonotypes, which also provided the single most frequent clonotype in two of eight donors. In both this cohort and an independent approximately 370-donor cohort, the cumulative frequency of public TCR beta family members distinguished carriers of CMV infection plus the relevant HLA type.

The treatment or condition label of this sample denotes: in vitro stimulation with specific CMV peptide epitopes to enrich CMV-specific T cells. Many counts were recorded for this clonotype. The antigen it recognizes is unknown. Base qualities are not provided; no much larger clone lies one nucleotide away. The listed sequencing device is Illumina HiSeq 1500. The public reads were reprocessed in TCRdb via fastp at Q25 and MiXCR, keeping in-frame beta chains. Identical CDR3 proteins give one entry, which carries the most common genes and DNA. This sample comprises about 110,000 distinct CDR3 sequences, around 29% of them detected only once. The top ten clonotypes cover approximately 78% of the sample. The germline V gene encodes CDR1 LNHDA and CDR2 SQIVND (reference sequence). The CDR3 runs 13 amino acids, cysteine and phenylalanine included. Just the 39-base CDR3 DNA is kept, in frame starting at base 1. A distance of 16 bases separates the germline ends of V and J, which lose 10 bases and 3 bases respectively.

The rearrangement joined TRBV19 to TRBJ2-7; the D gene is perhaps TRBD1, on 6 matching bases. Material: CD8+ T cells from cultured PBMCs, obtained from culture after CMV antigen stimulation. The sequence was obtained from a human donor in good health (CMV status not recorded). Some clones in this sample may be carry-over from other donors' samples. The DNA sequence is as follows: TGTGCCACCCTGGACAGACTAAACTACGAGCAGTACTTC. It codes for CATLDRLNYEQYF. Full variable domain (CDR3 extended with the reference TRBV19 and TRBJ2-7 proteins): DGGITQSPKYLFRKEGQNVTLSCEQNLNHDAMYWYRQDPGQGLRLIYYSQIVNDFQKGDIAEGYSVSREKKESFPLTVTSAQKNPTAFYLCATLDRLNYEQYFGPGTRLTVT.